This is a list of T cell receptor beta chains from one sample in a study of Tregs in tolerant kidney transplant recipients. No antigen has been identified for these receptors. Clones were sequenced by immunoSEQ multiplex PCR, and TCRdb holds only the in-frame ones, with some missing. The sample shows approximately 30,000 clones, 70% to 85% of them seen only once. Sample: Tregs from blood cultured with allogeneic cells. The receptor source for this set is a human donor in good health. The CDR3 runs from the conserved cysteine through the conserved F or W. D genes are given only for firm matches. Clone size appears in some rows only: once, few, many, or a class for an expanded clone.

CASTRTTNNEQFF TGCGCCAGCACAAGGACCACAAACAATGAGCAGTTCTTC TRBV5-1 NA TRBJ2-1 NA
CATASRGTVPMTLHQPQHF TGTGCCACCGCGTCTCGGGGGACAGTCCCGATGACCCTTCATCAGCCCCAGCATTTT TRBV27 TRBD1 TRBJ1-5 NA
CASSLGQGLYGYTF TGTGCCAGCTCACTGGGACAGGGCCTCTATGGCTACACCTTC TRBV18 TRBD1 TRBJ1-2 NA
CASSIRREVGVNIQYF TGTGCCAGTAGTATACGGAGGGAGGTGGGGGTAAACATTCAGTACTTC TRBV19 NA TRBJ2-4 NA
CASRGQFQYEQYF TGTGCCAGTAGGGGACAGTTCCAATACGAGCAGTACTTC TRBV19 TRBD1 TRBJ2-7 NA
CASRPRQATNEKLFF TGTGCCAGCAGACCCCGACAGGCAACTAATGAAAAACTGTTTTTT TRBV7-9 NA TRBJ1-4 NA
CASSDLGGIGETQYF TGTGCCAGCAGTGATTTGGGGGGGATAGGAGAGACCCAGTACTTC TRBV2 TRBD2 TRBJ2-5 NA
CASGPRSPNTGELFF TGTGCTAGTGGACCCAGGAGTCCGAACACCGGGGAGCTGTTTTTT TRBV12-5 NA TRBJ2-2 NA
CASSLGLAGGFYSYEQYF TGTGCCAGCAGCTTAGGACTAGCGGGAGGCTTTTACTCCTACGAGCAGTACTTC TRBV7-2 TRBD2 TRBJ2-7 few
CASSQRAPSYEQYF TGCGCCAGCAGCCAACGGGCCCCCTCCTACGAGCAGTACTTC TRBV4-3 NA TRBJ2-7 NA
CASSNPWPMNTEAFF TGTGCCAGCAGTAACCCTTGGCCTATGAACACTGAAGCTTTCTTT TRBV7-2 NA TRBJ1-1 NA
CASSLWPTSGSSYEQYF TGTGCCAGCAGTTTATGGCCAACTAGCGGGAGCTCCTACGAGCAGTACTTC TRBV27 TRBD2 TRBJ2-7 NA
CASSSSGVSSDTQYF TGTGCCAGCAGCTCTAGCGGGGTGTCGTCCGATACGCAGTATTTT TRBV7-2 TRBD2 TRBJ2-3 NA
CSTSRATDTQYF TGCAGCACATCCAGGGCCACAGATACGCAGTATTTT TRBV29-1 NA TRBJ2-3 NA
CASSQVWVQSGYTF TGTGCCAGCAGTCAAGTTTGGGTCCAGTCGGGCTACACCTTC TRBV5-4 NA TRBJ1-2 NA
CASSQVLGSGSDEQYF TGCGCCAGCAGCCAAGTCCTCGGGAGTGGGAGCGACGAGCAGTACTTC TRBV4-3 NA TRBJ2-7 NA
CATSREGAPDTEAFF TGTGCCACCAGCAGAGAGGGGGCGCCTGACACTGAAGCTTTCTTT TRBV15 NA TRBJ1-1 NA
CASSLASRVAYGYTF TGTGCCAGCAGCTTAGCCTCCAGGGTAGCCTATGGCTACACCTTC TRBV7-2 NA TRBJ1-2 NA
CASSFFDEQFF TGTGCCAGCAGTTTTTTCGATGAGCAGTTCTTC TRBV28 NA TRBJ2-1 NA
CASSLETVSSYNEQFF TGTGCCAGCAGCTTGGAGACGGTGAGCTCCTACAATGAGCAGTTCTTC TRBV5-4 NA TRBJ2-1 NA
CASSLGQLSTDTQYF TGTGCCAGCAGTTTAGGACAACTTAGCACAGATACGCAGTATTTT TRBV27 NA TRBJ2-3 NA
CSVARGGAATDTQYF TGCAGCGTTGCACGTGGCGGGGCCGCCACAGATACGCAGTATTTT TRBV29-1 NA TRBJ2-3 once
CASGQADTQYF TGTGCCAGCGGACAGGCGGATACGCAGTATTTT TRBV7-9 TRBD1 TRBJ2-3 NA
CASSFSPISPQYF TGTGCCAGCAGCTTCTCCCCCATTTCACCGCAGTATTTT TRBV7-3 NA TRBJ2-3 NA
CSASLEETQYF TGCAGTGCTAGTTTGGAGGAGACCCAGTACTTC TRBV20-1 NA TRBJ2-5 NA
CASSDRSYGYTF TGTGCCAGCAGTGACAGAAGCTATGGCTACACCTTC TRBV6-1 NA TRBJ1-2 NA
CASSLGGAGSGELFF TGTGCCAGCAGCTTAGGAGGGGCGGGCTCCGGGGAGCTGTTTTTT TRBV7-2 NA TRBJ2-2 NA
CATDSRGGYTF TGTGCCACGGATTCCAGGGGTGGCTACACCTTC TRBV6-1 NA TRBJ1-2 few
CASYTDPGVYPGELFF TGTGCCAGCTATACGGATCCGGGGGTTTACCCCGGGGAGCTGTTTTTT TRBV6-4 NA TRBJ2-2 NA
CASSDPWRSNEQFF TGTGCCAGCAGTGACCCTTGGCGGTCAAATGAGCAGTTCTTC TRBV2 NA TRBJ2-1 few
CASSQGVPGGGETQYF TGTGCCAGCAGCCAAGGGGTTCCGGGGGGCGGAGAGACCCAGTACTTC TRBV4-2 NA TRBJ2-5 NA
CASSLSAYEQYF TGTGCCAGCAGCTTATCGGCCTACGAGCAGTACTTC TRBV13 NA TRBJ2-7 few
CASSPRTPANTGELFF TGTGCCAGCAGCCCCAGGACACCAGCGAACACCGGGGAGCTGTTTTTT TRBV7-2 NA TRBJ2-2 once
CASSVQSYEQYF TGTGCCAGCAGCGTCCAAAGCTACGAGCAGTACTTC TRBV13 NA TRBJ2-7 NA
CASSPTGRGTDTQYF TGTGCCAGCAGCCCCACGGGCAGGGGGACAGATACGCAGTATTTT TRBV13 TRBD1 TRBJ2-3 NA
CASSLALGRRYEQYF TGTGCCAGCAGCTTAGCGCTCGGCCGGCGATACGAGCAGTACTTC TRBV7-2 NA TRBJ2-7 medium-sized
CASSQEVMGSTEAFF TGCGCCAGCAGCCAAGAAGTCATGGGGAGCACTGAAGCTTTCTTT TRBV4-3 NA TRBJ1-1 NA
CASSPGVDTGELFF TGTGCCAGCTCACCCGGGGTGGACACCGGGGAGCTGTTTTTT TRBV18 NA TRBJ2-2 once
CASSARGLGTEAFF TGTGCCAGCAGCGCCAGGGGGCTGGGCACTGAAGCTTTCTTT TRBV9 TRBD1 TRBJ1-1 NA
CASSLRGTTQRDTQYF TGCGCCAGCAGCTTGCGGGGGACTACCCAGAGAGATACGCAGTATTTT TRBV5-1 TRBD2 TRBJ2-3 NA
CASGRGAEEKLFF TGTGCCAGCGGGAGGGGCGCTGAGGAAAAACTGTTTTTT TRBV9 NA TRBJ1-4 once
CASSLVGGGMNTEAFF TGCGCCAGCAGCTTGGTTGGGGGCGGGATGAACACTGAAGCTTTCTTT TRBV5-1 NA TRBJ1-1 NA
CASNSDRGNWAGELFF TGTGCCAGTAATTCCGACAGGGGGAATTGGGCCGGGGAGCTGTTTTTT TRBV19 TRBD1 TRBJ2-2 NA
CASSGSLAGVYNEQFF TGTGCCAGCAGTGGATCCCTAGCGGGGGTATACAATGAGCAGTTCTTC TRBV6-1 TRBD2 TRBJ2-1 NA
CASTLGGQGNEKLFF TGTGCCAGCACCCTGGGAGGGCAGGGCAATGAAAAACTGTTTTTT TRBV28 NA TRBJ1-4 NA
CASRASSYNEQFF TGTGCCAGTAGGGCTAGCTCCTACAATGAGCAGTTCTTC TRBV19 NA TRBJ2-1 NA
CAWSRPGAGYTF TGTGCCTGGAGTCGTCCTGGGGCTGGCTACACCTTC TRBV30 NA TRBJ1-2 NA